A single sample gave rise to the 27 T cell receptor beta chains below, sequenced in a study of T cell repertoires in cytomegalovirus infection. TCRdb redid the calling of the reads with MiXCR, one entry per CDR3 protein. This table holds 250,000 or so distinct CDR3 sequences, 15% to 20% found once. Sequencing input: CD8+ T cells from PBMCs. These receptors were taken from a human donor in good health (CMV status not recorded). Some clones in this sample may be carry-over from other donors' samples.

For this clonotype: This may come from a read error, since a much larger clone is one base off. As DNA, the CDR3 is TGTGCCAGCAGCTTAGGAATGGATGGCTATGGCTACACCTTC. It specifies CASSLGMDGYGYTF. The chain carries TRBV7-2 and TRBJ1-2, with unresolved D. Per germline, CDR1 SGHTA and CDR2 FQGNSA. Trimming removed 1 base from V and 4 bases from J, with 10 bases in between. This CDR3 is 14 amino acids long. The full variable domain, completed using reference TRBV7-2 and TRBJ1-2, is GAGVSQSPSNKVTEKGKDVELRCDPISGHTALYWYRQSLGQGLEFLIYFQGNSAPDKSGLPSDRFSAERTGGSVSTLTIQRTQQEDSAVYLCASSLGMDGYGYTFGSGTRLTVV.

This clonotype was found a few times. The chain carries TRBV20-1 and TRBJ2-1; either TRBD1 or TRBD2 may supply D (5 bases each). The CDR3 consists of 15 residues. V lost 5 bases and J lost 3, with 17 bases in between. CDR1 is DFQATT, CDR2 SNEGSKA, per germline (reference sequence). The CDR3 here is CSAGVLGVLYNEQFF. The CDR3 nucleotides read TGCAGTGCTGGGGTTTTGGGGGTTCTCTACAATGAGCAGTTCTTC.

This clonotype has a handful of counts. The chain carries TRBV15 and TRBJ2-4; D gene ambiguous. Between the trimmed V and J ends, which lost 5 bases and 6 bases, there was a span of 17 bases. CDR3 size: 15 residues. CDR1 is LNHNV and CDR2 is YYDKDF in the germline V gene (reference sequence). The CDR3 DNA is TGTGCCACCAGCGGAACGACCCTGTGGGGAAACATTCAGTACTTC. This codes for CATSGTTLWGNIQYF.

The chain links TRBV6-5 to TRBJ1-1; D ambiguous. Trimming took 0 bases from V and 4 from J, leaving 9 bases between them. The CDR3 extends over 14 amino acids. Germline V lookup: CDR1 MNHEY, CDR2 SVGAGI. In DNA form, the CDR3 reads TGTGCCAGCAGTTACTCGGTGCTCGGCACTGAAGCTTTCTTT. Translation gives CASSYSVLGTEAFF.

This clonotype was picked up many times. The chain joins TRBV7-2 to TRBJ2-2; TRBD2 aligns across 7 bases. Germline trimming cut 2 bases from V and 0 bases from J; bases unmatched to any gene: 3. CDR1 and CDR2 from the germline V gene are SGHTA and FQGNSA. The CDR3 is made up of 16 amino acids. CDR3 sequence: CASSLSAGTNTGELFF. The CDR3 nucleotides are TGTGCCAGCAGCTTATCAGCGGGAACGAACACCGGGGAGCTGTTTTTT.

The genes are TRBV12-3 or TRBV12-4 and TRBJ1-2, with unresolved D. V was clipped by 6 bases and J by 4 bases, with 15 bases between them. This CDR3 has 14 amino acids. The CDR3 DNA reads as TGTGCCAGCAGAGTGGCGAGTATCGGCTATGGCTACACCTTC. Protein sequence: CASRVASIGYGYTF.

V usage is TRBV15 and J usage is TRBJ1-1; 10 nucleotides match TRBD1. The CDR3 sequence is 17 residues long. V gave up 2 bases and J gave up 4 bases; unmatched junction bases: 10. Germline V lookup: CDR1 LNHNV, CDR2 YYDKDF (reference sequence). The CDR3 spells CATSRPTGGLGGTEAFF. In DNA form, the CDR3 reads TGTGCCACCAGCAGACCGACAGGGGGCCTTGGGGGCACTGAAGCTTTCTTT.

This clonotype has a count of ten or more. This chain connects TRBV4-1 to TRBJ1-3; D unclear. The CDR3 consists of 18 residues. Trimming pared 3 bases from V and 0 bases from J, leaving 18 bases between. Germline values: CDR1 MGHRA, CDR2 YSYEKL. This CDR3 is CASSQHPKGTFSGNTIYF. DNA of the CDR3: TGCGCCAGCAGCCAGCACCCGAAGGGTACCTTCTCTGGAAACACCATATATTTT.

This clonotype showed up many times. The chain links TRBV7-8 to TRBJ1-1, with TRBD1 as a possible D gene (6 bases). The CDR3 covers 15 residues. V was shortened by 5 bases and J by 0 bases, with 13 bases between the two germline ends. CDR1 is SGHVS and CDR2 is FQNEAQ in the germline V gene. CDR3 nucleotide sequence: TGTGCCAGCAGCCCAACAGGGAGTTTGAACACTGAAGCTTTCTTT. Translation: CASSPTGSLNTEAFF.

This chain links TRBV25-1 with TRBJ2-1, with D unclear. Between the trimmed V and J ends, which lost 0 bases and 8 bases, there was a span of 20 bases. The CDR3 has 17 amino acids. From germline, CDR1 is MGHDK and CDR2 SYGVNS. The CDR3 sequence is CASSEYYLTSPRDEQFF. CDR3 sequence (DNA): TGTGCCAGCAGTGAATATTATCTGACGTCTCCTCGGGATGAGCAGTTCTTC.

This clonotype showed up many times. The gene calls are TRBV28 and TRBJ1-5, with unresolved D. Germline V lookup: CDR1 MDHEN, CDR2 SYDVKM. Trimming cost V 2 bases and J 3 bases, with 20 bases left between them. The CDR3 extends over 18 amino acids. CDR3 sequence reads: CASSLRYFPNPNNQPQHF. The CDR3 DNA follows: TGTGCCAGCAGTTTACGGTATTTTCCGAACCCTAACAATCAGCCCCAGCATTTT.

In this sample, this clonotype turned up many times. The chain combines TRBV28 with TRBJ2-1; TRBD2 matches 8 bases. The germline V gene encodes CDR1 MDHEN and CDR2 SYDVKM. CDR3 size: 15 residues. After removal of 4 bases from V and 0 bases from J, the junction contained 2 bases not matched to a gene. CDR3 sequence: CASSYGTSSYNEQFF. DNA of the CDR3: TGTGCCAGCAGTTATGGGACTAGCTCCTACAATGAGCAGTTCTTC.

Written as DNA, the CDR3 is TGCAGTGCAGTGTACCAACCGGGACCGATTAAAGGGGGCCTATGGGAGCAGTACTTC. Protein sequence: CSAVYQPGPIKGGLWEQYF. The chain uses TRBV20-1 and TRBJ2-7; TRBD1 matches 7 bases. V shed 6 bases, J shed 7 bases, and the junction held 30 bases outside the gene matches. Germline CDR1 and CDR2: DFQATT and SNEGSKA (reference sequence). CDR3 length: 19 residues.

This clonotype has only a few counts. The chain couples TRBV7-6 to TRBJ1-1; D ambiguous. Germline V gene lookup returns CDR1 SGHVS and CDR2 FNYEAQ. This CDR3 region has 15 residues. V lost 5 bases to trimming and J lost 0 bases, with 13 bases between them. This CDR3 reads CASSPVPGMNTEAFF. The DNA of the CDR3 is TGTGCCAGCAGCCCCGTCCCGGGGATGAACACTGAAGCTTTCTTT.

This clonotype has only a few counts. This chain links TRBV4-1 with TRBJ1-2; 7 bases are a match to TRBD1. After removal of 2 bases from V and 8 bases from J, the junction contained 5 bases not matched to a gene. The CDR3 loop spans 13 amino acids. CDR1 and CDR2 from the germline V gene are MGHRA and YSYEKL. The CDR3 loop is CASSQRQGWGYTF. CDR3 nucleotide sequence: TGCGCCAGCAGCCAAAGACAGGGTTGGGGCTACACCTTC.

This clonotype was recorded many times. The V call is TRBV7-9, the J call TRBJ2-1; D is ambiguous. Looked up from germline, CDR1 is SEHNR and CDR2 is FQNEAQ (reference sequence). V lost 3 bases and J lost 0, with 18 bases in between. The CDR3 runs to 18 residues. The CDR3 is CASSFLRIIPSSYNEQFF. DNA of the CDR3: TGTGCCAGCAGCTTCCTGAGAATAATACCGAGCTCCTACAATGAGCAGTTCTTC.

This clonotype was seen only a few times. The chain employs TRBV6-1 and TRBJ1-5; 9 bases are shared with TRBD1. Per germline, CDR1 MNHNS and CDR2 SASEGT. There are 17 residues in the CDR3. V lost 1 base, J lost 2 bases, and 6 bases stayed unmatched. As DNA, the CDR3 is TGTGCCAGCAGTGAAGGCGACAGGGGGTATGGCAATCAGCCCCAGCATTTT. As protein: CASSEGDRGYGNQPQHF.

This clonotype was picked up a small number of times. The chain couples TRBV6-1 to TRBJ2-4, with 8 positions matching TRBD1. Germline loops: CDR1 MNHNS, CDR2 SASEGT. The V segment lost 0 bases and the J segment 13 bases; nucleotides outside the gene matches: 11. CDR3 length: 15 amino acids. Here the CDR3 DNA reads TGTGCCAGCAGTGAAGCCGTACAGGGGGTGAGGCCGCAGTACTTC. Protein sequence: CASSEAVQGVRPQYF.

This clonotype was observed at least ten times. The chain carries TRBV11-2 and TRBJ2-5; a weak D match, TRBD2 (6 bases). Deletions cut 5 bases from V and 4 bases from J, with 11 bases between. This CDR3 contains 13 residues. Germline V lookup: CDR1 SGHAT, CDR2 FQNNGV. In DNA form, the CDR3 reads TGTGCCAGCAGCCTGGGACTTGGAGAGACCCAGTACTTC. Protein product: CASSLGLGETQYF.

The chain recombines TRBV6-2 or TRBV6-3 with TRBJ2-5; weak D call: TRBD1 (5 bases). The ends were cut back, 5 bases at V and 2 bases at J, with 15 bases in the middle. CDR3 size: 15 residues. Germline assignment: CDR1 MNHEY and CDR2 SVGEGT. CDR3 region: CASSHTDSLQETQYF. CDR3 in DNA: TGTGCCAGCAGTCACACCGACAGTTTGCAAGAGACCCAGTACTTC.

This clonotype occurred many times. The chain is built from TRBV12-3 or TRBV12-4 and TRBJ2-1; 9 bases fit TRBD2. The CDR3 contains 14 residues. The ends lost 4 bases at V and 9 bases at J; junction bases unmatched: 7. CDR3 region: CASSSSGGFIEQFF. The CDR3 bases are TGTGCCAGCAGTTCCAGCGGGGGGTTTATTGAGCAGTTCTTC.

This clonotype was observed many times. The genes are TRBV28 and TRBJ1-3, with D possibly TRBD1 on 6 matching bases. V was shortened by 6 bases and J by 1 base, with 13 bases between the two germline ends. The CDR3 is 15 residues long. Germline loops: CDR1 MDHEN, CDR2 SYDVKM. The CDR3 bases are TGTGCCAGCAGGTCTCAACAGGGTTCTGGAAACACCATATATTTT. Its translation: CASRSQQGSGNTIYF.

This clonotype was picked up many times. The chain employs TRBV4-1 and TRBJ2-2, with D uncertain. Trimming removed 0 bases at V and 6 bases at J, with 11 bases between. This CDR3 spans 15 amino acids. Per germline, CDR1 MGHRA and CDR2 YSYEKL. The CDR3 spells CASSQDMVEPGELFF. The CDR3 DNA reads TGCGCCAGCAGCCAAGATATGGTAGAACCCGGGGAGCTGTTTTTT.

CDR3 sequence: CASSYLPGELFF. The CDR3 DNA follows: TGTGCCAGCAGTTACCTACCCGGGGAGCTGTTTTTT. V is TRBV6-2 or TRBV6-3 and J is TRBJ2-2; D gene ambiguous. The length of the CDR3 is 12 residues. Deletions cut 2 bases from V and 6 bases from J, with 4 bases between. Per germline, CDR1 MNHEY and CDR2 SVGEGT.

This clonotype was found a few times. The chain recombines TRBV2 with TRBJ2-1, with a possible D match to TRBD1 (5 bases). The length of the CDR3 is 13 residues. Germline CDR1 is SNHLY and CDR2 is FYNNEI. The V and J ends lost 2 bases and 3 bases respectively, with 5 bases between them. CDR3 sequence reads: CASSETGYNEQFF. CDR3 DNA sequence: TGTGCCAGCAGTGAAACAGGCTACAATGAGCAGTTCTTC.

This clonotype showed up just a few times. V usage is TRBV28 and J usage is TRBJ1-1, with D perhaps matching TRBD1 (5 bases). Trimming shortened V by 3 bases and J by 0 bases, and 11 bases separated the two germline ends. Germline CDR1 reads MDHEN; CDR2 reads SYDVKM. The CDR3 length is 15 residues. As DNA, the CDR3 is TGTGCCAGCAGTTTTCTTAGGGGACTGAACACTGAAGCTTTCTTT. Encoded protein: CASSFLRGLNTEAFF.

This clonotype was detected a few times. The genes are TRBV11-2 and TRBJ2-7; 7 bases map to TRBD2. The CDR3 consists of 15 residues. V trimming: 5 bases; J trimming: 3 bases; junction bases outside the gene matches: 10. Germline CDR1 and CDR2: SGHAT and FQNNGV. CDR3 DNA: TGTGCCAGCAGCGCAAATCCACGGACTAGCTACGAGCAGTACTTC. As protein: CASSANPRTSYEQYF.